The rows below give T cell receptor beta chains drawn from one sample of a study of blood T cell repertoires in COVID-19. Here immunoSEQ multiplex PCR was the method, and the copy in TCRdb shows in-frame clones only, minus some. The sample lists fewer than 350,000 clones, around 84% seen once, with 1.5% to 2% in the top ten. Input material: PBMCs or T cells enriched from blood (not recorded which). The receptors stem from a woman aged 25 to 39 who had been exposed to COVID-19. CDR3s include the opening cysteine and the closing phenylalanine or tryptophan. Each record gives: J gene, V gene, clone size, D gene, CDR3 DNA, CDR3 protein. A D gene is named only where the DNA matches it firmly. The size of a clone is reported for some rows only, either as once, few or many, or as a class for expanded clones.

J gene: TRBJ1-6
V gene: TRBV3-1/TRBV3-2
clone size: .
D gene: .
CDR3 DNA: TGTGCCAGCAGCACAGGGCGGGATAATTCACCCCTCCACTTT
CDR3 protein: CASSTGRDNSPLHF

J gene: TRBJ2-2
V gene: TRBV10-3
clone size: .
D gene: TRBD1
CDR3 DNA: TGTGCCATCAGTGCTGAGACAGGGGGAGACACCGGGGAGCTGTTTTTT
CDR3 protein: CAISAETGGDTGELFF

J gene: TRBJ2-1
V gene: TRBV28
clone size: .
D gene: .
CDR3 DNA: TGTGCCAGCAGCCCCGATCCGAGCTCCTACAATGAGCAGTTCTTC
CDR3 protein: CASSPDPSSYNEQFF

J gene: TRBJ1-2
V gene: TRBV28
clone size: .
D gene: .
CDR3 DNA: TGTGCCAGCAGTTTAAGTCAGGGCTATGGCTACACCTTC
CDR3 protein: CASSLSQGYGYTF

J gene: TRBJ1-4
V gene: TRBV13
clone size: .
D gene: TRBD1
CDR3 DNA: TGTGCCAGCAGAACCTCCGGGACAGGCAATGAAAAACTGTTTTTT
CDR3 protein: CASRTSGTGNEKLFF

J gene: TRBJ1-3
V gene: TRBV27
clone size: .
D gene: TRBD1
CDR3 DNA: TGTGCCAGCAGTGGGACAGGCTCTGGAAACACCATATATTTT
CDR3 protein: CASSGTGSGNTIYF

J gene: TRBJ2-3
V gene: TRBV5-4
clone size: few
D gene: TRBD2
CDR3 DNA: TGTGCCAGCAGCTTCCCTCTAGCGGGAGGTTTTGATACGCAGTATTTT
CDR3 protein: CASSFPLAGGFDTQYF

J gene: TRBJ2-1
V gene: TRBV28
clone size: .
D gene: TRBD1
CDR3 DNA: TGTGCCAGCAGCCACGGACAGGGATTCGGAAAATACAATGAGCAGTTCTTC
CDR3 protein: CASSHGQGFGKYNEQFF

J gene: TRBJ1-1
V gene: TRBV7-9
clone size: .
D gene: TRBD1
CDR3 DNA: TGTGCCAGCAGCGACATCCGGGACAGGGGGCCTGAAGCTTTCTTT
CDR3 protein: CASSDIRDRGPEAFF

J gene: TRBJ2-7
V gene: TRBV7-8
clone size: .
D gene: TRBD2
CDR3 DNA: TGTGCCAGCAGTTCGAAAGCGGGGGACGTCACCTACGAGCAGTACTTC
CDR3 protein: CASSSKAGDVTYEQYF

J gene: TRBJ1-3
V gene: TRBV9
clone size: many
D gene: .
CDR3 DNA: TGTGCCAGCAGCGTGCAGGGTACCTCTGGAAACACCATATATTTT
CDR3 protein: CASSVQGTSGNTIYF

J gene: TRBJ2-1
V gene: TRBV4-2
clone size: .
D gene: TRBD2
CDR3 DNA: TGTGCCAGCAGCCAAGGACTAGCGGACTACAATGAGCAGTTCTTC
CDR3 protein: CASSQGLADYNEQFF

J gene: TRBJ1-2
V gene: TRBV19
clone size: .
D gene: TRBD1
CDR3 DNA: TGTGTTACAGGGGGGGACTATGGCTACACCTTC
CDR3 protein: CVTGGDYGYTF

J gene: TRBJ2-1
V gene: TRBV7-9
clone size: .
D gene: TRBD2
CDR3 DNA: TGTGCCAGCAGCTTAGTAGCGGGGGGGTACAATGAGCAGTTCTTC
CDR3 protein: CASSLVAGGYNEQFF

J gene: TRBJ2-1
V gene: TRBV3-1/TRBV3-2
clone size: .
D gene: .
CDR3 DNA: TGTGCCAGCAGCCACGCCGCCGCGACAGGTGCCCATGAGCAGTTCTTC
CDR3 protein: CASSHAAATGAHEQFF

J gene: TRBJ2-3
V gene: TRBV10-3
clone size: .
D gene: TRBD2
CDR3 DNA: TGTGCCATCAATGGCGGGAGTGGCACAGATACGCAGTATTTT
CDR3 protein: CAINGGSGTDTQYF

J gene: TRBJ2-3
V gene: TRBV9
clone size: .
D gene: .
CDR3 DNA: TGTGCCAGCAGCCCCGCCCGGGTGACAGATACGCAGTATTTT
CDR3 protein: CASSPARVTDTQYF

J gene: TRBJ2-7
V gene: TRBV5-1
clone size: .
D gene: TRBD1
CDR3 DNA: TGCGCCAGCAGCAATGACAGGGGGGGATACGAGCAGTACTTC
CDR3 protein: CASSNDRGGYEQYF

J gene: TRBJ1-1
V gene: TRBV24-1
clone size: .
D gene: .
CDR3 DNA: TGTGCCACCAGTCCCCAAGCGGGGGGTACTGAAGCTTTCTTT
CDR3 protein: CATSPQAGGTEAFF

J gene: TRBJ2-6
V gene: TRBV11-2
clone size: .
D gene: TRBD1
CDR3 DNA: TGTGCCAGCAGCTCACGGGACAGGGGCTCCGCTGGGGCCAACGTCCTGACTTTC
CDR3 protein: CASSSRDRGSAGANVLTF

J gene: TRBJ1-6
V gene: TRBV7-9
clone size: .
D gene: TRBD1
CDR3 DNA: TGTGCCAGCATCCTATCGACAGGGACATACGGTTCACCCCTCCACTTT
CDR3 protein: CASILSTGTYGSPLHF

J gene: TRBJ1-4
V gene: TRBV6-5
clone size: once
D gene: .
CDR3 DNA: TGTGCCAGCATGGACGGCGGGGTGAATGAAAAACTGTTTTTT
CDR3 protein: CASMDGGVNEKLFF

J gene: TRBJ2-1
V gene: TRBV28
clone size: .
D gene: TRBD2
CDR3 DNA: TGTGCCAGCAGCCTAGCGGGGAATGAGCAGTTCTTC
CDR3 protein: CASSLAGNEQFF

J gene: TRBJ1-1
V gene: TRBV27
clone size: .
D gene: .
CDR3 DNA: TGTGCCAGCAGTTGGATTGGGCGGGCGAACACTGAAGCTTTCTTT
CDR3 protein: CASSWIGRANTEAFF

J gene: TRBJ1-1
V gene: TRBV6-1
clone size: .
D gene: .
CDR3 DNA: TGTGCCAGCAGTGAAGGGACGACAGGGAACACTGAAGCTTTCTTT
CDR3 protein: CASSEGTTGNTEAFF

J gene: TRBJ2-2
V gene: TRBV7-3
clone size: .
D gene: TRBD1
CDR3 DNA: TGTGCCAGCAGCTCGGGACAGAATATCGCCGGGGAGCTGTTTTTT
CDR3 protein: CASSSGQNIAGELFF

J gene: TRBJ2-7
V gene: TRBV5-1
clone size: .
D gene: .
CDR3 DNA: TGCGCCAGCAGCTTGGCTCAGGGGTACTCCTACGAGCAGTACTTC
CDR3 protein: CASSLAQGYSYEQYF

J gene: TRBJ2-2
V gene: TRBV28
clone size: few
D gene: TRBD2
CDR3 DNA: TGTGCCAGCAGTTTGATTCCCTCTAGCGGGGAGCGTAACACCGGGGAGCTGTTTTTT
CDR3 protein: CASSLIPSSGERNTGELFF

J gene: TRBJ1-6
V gene: TRBV18
clone size: .
D gene: .
CDR3 DNA: TGTGCCAGCTCACCACCCCAAAAATCACCCCTCCACTTT
CDR3 protein: CASSPPQKSPLHF

J gene: TRBJ1-5
V gene: TRBV19
clone size: .
D gene: .
CDR3 DNA: TGTGCCAGTAGTATATCCCAGGGGATACGTCAGCCCCAGCATTTT
CDR3 protein: CASSISQGIRQPQHF

J gene: TRBJ2-5
V gene: TRBV6-2/TRBV6-3
clone size: .
D gene: .
CDR3 DNA: TGTGCCAGCAGCAACGGAGGACGAGAGACCCAGTACTTC
CDR3 protein: CASSNGGRETQYF

J gene: TRBJ2-2
V gene: TRBV5-1
clone size: .
D gene: .
CDR3 DNA: TGCGCCAGCAGCGCCGGGTGGAGCACCGGGGAGCTGTTTTTT
CDR3 protein: CASSAGWSTGELFF

J gene: TRBJ1-1
V gene: TRBV5-5
clone size: many
D gene: .
CDR3 DNA: TGTGCCAGCAGCTTGGTTCCAGGTTACACTGAAGCTTTCTTT
CDR3 protein: CASSLVPGYTEAFF

J gene: TRBJ1-2
V gene: TRBV5-1
clone size: .
D gene: TRBD1
CDR3 DNA: TGCGCCAGCAGCTTGGATTCAGGGGGCTGGTATGGCTACACCTTC
CDR3 protein: CASSLDSGGWYGYTF

J gene: TRBJ1-1
V gene: TRBV10-3
clone size: .
D gene: .
CDR3 DNA: TGTGCCGTATGGCAGGGCTATAACACTGAAGCTTTCTTT
CDR3 protein: CAVWQGYNTEAFF

J gene: TRBJ2-3
V gene: TRBV18
clone size: .
D gene: .
CDR3 DNA: TGTGCCAGCTCACCGTCTCCCTTATCGGGTATCACAGATACGCAGTATTTT
CDR3 protein: CASSPSPLSGITDTQYF

J gene: TRBJ1-2
V gene: TRBV7-9
clone size: .
D gene: .
CDR3 DNA: TGTGCCAGCAGCTTAGGGACAGCTCCGGGTGGCTACACCTTC
CDR3 protein: CASSLGTAPGGYTF

J gene: TRBJ1-1
V gene: TRBV9
clone size: .
D gene: .
CDR3 DNA: TGTGCCAGCAGCGCCCACAAGAACACTGAAGCTTTCTTT
CDR3 protein: CASSAHKNTEAFF

J gene: TRBJ1-3
V gene: TRBV4-1
clone size: .
D gene: .
CDR3 DNA: TGCGCCAGCAGCCATACACCTGGAAACACCATATATTTT
CDR3 protein: CASSHTPGNTIYF

J gene: TRBJ1-1
V gene: TRBV5-6
clone size: .
D gene: TRBD1
CDR3 DNA: TGTGCCAGCAGCTCTTTAGGACAGGACCGGGGAGCTTTCTTT
CDR3 protein: CASSSLGQDRGAFF

J gene: TRBJ2-2
V gene: TRBV30
clone size: .
D gene: .
CDR3 DNA: TGTGCCCTTGGGGGGAGCACCGGGGAGCTGTTTTTT
CDR3 protein: CALGGSTGELFF

J gene: TRBJ2-5
V gene: TRBV7-3
clone size: .
D gene: .
CDR3 DNA: TGTGCCAGCAGCTTAATAGGGGGGGCAGGAGAGACCCAGTACTTC
CDR3 protein: CASSLIGGAGETQYF

J gene: TRBJ2-7
V gene: TRBV5-1
clone size: .
D gene: TRBD2
CDR3 DNA: TGCGCCAGCAGCTGGGTAGCGGGAAAGGACGAGCAGTACTTC
CDR3 protein: CASSWVAGKDEQYF

J gene: TRBJ2-1
V gene: TRBV10-1
clone size: .
D gene: .
CDR3 DNA: TGCGCCAGCAGTGAGTCGGGCAGGGATGATGAGCAGTTCTTC
CDR3 protein: CASSESGRDDEQFF

J gene: TRBJ1-6
V gene: TRBV3-1/TRBV3-2
clone size: .
D gene: .
CDR3 DNA: TGTGCCAGCAGCCAAGACTTCGGGAATTCACCCCTCCACTTT
CDR3 protein: CASSQDFGNSPLHF

J gene: TRBJ1-2
V gene: TRBV27
clone size: .
D gene: TRBD1
CDR3 DNA: TGTGCCAGCAGTGTGACAGGGGAAGGGAACTATGGCTACACCTTC
CDR3 protein: CASSVTGEGNYGYTF

J gene: TRBJ1-4
V gene: TRBV4-2
clone size: .
D gene: .
CDR3 DNA: TGTGCCAGCAGCCAAGAAATCGTGTTACAGGGCAGTGAAAAACTGTTTTTT
CDR3 protein: CASSQEIVLQGSEKLFF

J gene: TRBJ2-7
V gene: TRBV21-1
clone size: .
D gene: .
CDR3 DNA: TGTGCCAGCAGCAGATACTCAGGGGGCCACCCTGGACCCTACGAGCAGTACTTC
CDR3 protein: CASSRYSGGHPGPYEQYF

J gene: TRBJ1-3
V gene: TRBV28
clone size: .
D gene: .
CDR3 DNA: TGTGCCAGCAGTTTTAACGGGGGGCCGCCGGGAAACACCATATATTTT
CDR3 protein: CASSFNGGPPGNTIYF

J gene: TRBJ2-1
V gene: TRBV2
clone size: .
D gene: .
CDR3 DNA: TGTGCCAGCAGAGAGGGTACCTACAATGAGCAGTTCTTC
CDR3 protein: CASREGTYNEQFF

J gene: TRBJ2-1
V gene: TRBV21-1
clone size: .
D gene: .
CDR3 DNA: TGTGCCAGCAAGCACCGTCCCTGCTCCTACAATGAGCAGTTCTTC
CDR3 protein: CASKHRPCSYNEQFF